The T cell receptor (beta chain) under discussion was sequenced for a study of graft-versus-host responses after intestinal transplantation (dated by TCRdb to about 2021). For context, the study as a whole: Recipients received multivisceral, liver-intestinal, or isolated intestinal transplants. A cohort of 24 intestinal transplant recipients, including one retransplant, was enrolled, and 3 patients lacking pretransplant specimens were excluded. After intestinal transplantation, graft-versus-host and host-versus-graft alloreactive T cell clones in the graft, circulation and bone marrow were tracked using bulk TCR-beta CDR3 sequencing. Every recipient was given anti-thymocyte globulin induction, followed by roughly 3 years of maintenance tacrolimus and steroids. Alloreactive clones were identified by sequencing pre-transplant mixed lymphocyte reaction products and comparing these products with unstimulated pre-transplant donor and recipient T cells. A peak of at least 4% donor T cells among recipient peripheral blood mononuclear cells was the definition used for donor T cell macrochimerism. Instead of going to the commercial service, samples from a few later patients were sequenced in-house on an Illumina MiSeq and processed with MiXCR. Results the study describes overall, beyond this receptor: Patients with donor T cell macrochimerism had high GvH to HvG T cell clonal ratios in their allografts. Peak levels of circulating GvH clones were associated with declines in HvG clones early after transplant. GvH clones were detected in recipient bone marrow, and some appeared earlier in ileal mucosa or blood, consistent with an intestinal mucosal origin. The conclusions were limited by the relatively low number and heterogeneity of the intestinal transplant patients.

CDR1 and CDR2, per the germline V gene (reference sequence), are LNHDA and SQIVND. The cysteine opens and the phenylalanine closes a CDR3 of 16 amino acids. Just the 48-base CDR3 DNA is kept, in frame starting at base 1. V and J are trimmed by 5 bases and 4 bases, and the gene matches miss 5 bases of the junction. The method was the immunoSEQ multiplex PCR assay. In most patients, genomic DNA was isolated using the Qiagen DNeasy Blood and Tissue Kit and sent frozen to Adaptive Biotechnologies for TCR sequencing. Adaptive Biotechnologies carried out high-throughput TCR-beta CDR3 sequencing of genomic DNA for most patients. The authors processed their data as follows. TCR sequencing data were retrieved from Adaptive's ImmunoSEQ software for more than 15 patients, whereas a few other patients were processed with MiXCR and VDJtools. To correct CD4 versus CD8 sorting errors, sequences present in both subsets at a frequency ratio below 5:1 were removed. CDR3 nucleotide sequences shared between donor and recipient were removed because their origin could not be assigned. To be classed as alloreactive, a clone needed at least 2-fold expansion over unstimulated cells and a minimum CFSE-low frequency of 0.002% (template counts) or 0.001% (read counts). Clones were considered mappable if detected in sequenced pre-transplant spleen, lymph node, or MLR CFSE-low populations of the donor or recipient. Cumulative frequency of alloreactive clones was calculated as a percentage of all sequences weighted by copy number. The clones in this table, taken by TCRdb from immuneACCESS, are in-frame only. Not every clone is retained; where verified, under half of the shortfall comes from an unresolved V gene, and the cause of the rest is unknown. V and J calls and clone size follow that table, whereas D and trimming were derived from the DNA. A total of about 82,000 clones appear in this sample, roughly 91% of them only once. The ten largest account for 0.1% of the sample.

The time point label, read with the paper, signifies: cells obtained before transplantation from donor or recipient. CD3+CD4+ and CD3+CD8+ populations were FACS-sorted from unstimulated pre-transplant donor and recipient cells taken from spleen or lymph nodes. Comments on this clone: Its antigen has not been determined. Per-nucleotide qualities are absent, and no much larger clonotype sits a single base away.

This sequence was found in a human donor who received an intestinal transplant. The material sequenced was unstimulated CD4+ T cells sorted from spleen or lymph node cells, taken before intestinal transplant. Recombination connected TRBV19 to TRBJ1-6, with 10 bases matching TRBD1. The DNA is as follows: TGTGCCAGTAGTGCTGGACAGGGGGGTTATAATTCACCCCTCCACTTT. Its protein is CASSAGQGGYNSPLHF.